The sequence of this TCR beta chain was determined in a study of human T cells and chemical hapten exposure. Blood, whole and unfractionated, served as the source for total RNA extraction. TCRdb re-analysed the 5' RACE reads in MiXCR, keeping a single row per CDR3 protein. The sample consists of roughly 82,000 distinct CDR3 sequences, less than 20% of them appearing once. The V and J ends lost 0 bases and 5 bases respectively, with 7 bases between them. Looked up from germline, CDR1 is SQVTM and CDR2 is ANQGSEA. The CDR3 extends over 12 amino acids. This clonotype was observed many times. The receptor comes from a female donor in good health. This chain uses TRBV29-1 with TRBJ1-1; D not certain. The CDR3 is CSVEDRRTEAFF. The CDR3 DNA follows: TGCAGCGTTGAAGATCGACGGACTGAAGCTTTCTTT.